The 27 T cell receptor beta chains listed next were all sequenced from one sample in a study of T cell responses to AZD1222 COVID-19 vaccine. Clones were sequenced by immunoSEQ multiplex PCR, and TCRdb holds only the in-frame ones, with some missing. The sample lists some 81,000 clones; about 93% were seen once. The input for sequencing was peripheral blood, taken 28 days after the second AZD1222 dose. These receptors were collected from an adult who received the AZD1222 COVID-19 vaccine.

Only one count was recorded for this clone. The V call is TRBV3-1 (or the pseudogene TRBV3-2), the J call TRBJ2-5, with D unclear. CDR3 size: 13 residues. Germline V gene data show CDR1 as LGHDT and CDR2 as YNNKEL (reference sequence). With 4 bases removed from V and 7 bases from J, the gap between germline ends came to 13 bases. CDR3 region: CASSPRYLGTQYF. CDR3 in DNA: TGTGCCAGCAGCCCAAGGTACCTCGGGACCCAGTACTTC.

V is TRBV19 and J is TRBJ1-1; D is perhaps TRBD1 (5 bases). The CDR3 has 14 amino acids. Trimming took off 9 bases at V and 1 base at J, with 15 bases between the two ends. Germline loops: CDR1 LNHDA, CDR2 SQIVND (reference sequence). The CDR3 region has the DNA TGTGCCAGCTCTTGGGCAGGGAAGAACACTGAAGCTTTCTTT. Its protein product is CASSWAGKNTEAFF.

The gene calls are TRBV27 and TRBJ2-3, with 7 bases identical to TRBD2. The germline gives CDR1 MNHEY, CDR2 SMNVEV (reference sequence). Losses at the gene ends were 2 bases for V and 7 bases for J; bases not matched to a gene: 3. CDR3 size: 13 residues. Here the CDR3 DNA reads TGTGCCAGCAGTTTAGGGACTACCTATACGCAGTATTTT. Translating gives CASSLGTTYTQYF.

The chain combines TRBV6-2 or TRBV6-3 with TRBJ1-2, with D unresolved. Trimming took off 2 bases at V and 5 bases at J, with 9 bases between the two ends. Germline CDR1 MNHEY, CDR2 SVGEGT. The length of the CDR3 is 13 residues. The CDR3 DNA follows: TGTGCCAGCAGTTACGAGGATTTTTATGGCTACACCTTC. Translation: CASSYEDFYGYTF.

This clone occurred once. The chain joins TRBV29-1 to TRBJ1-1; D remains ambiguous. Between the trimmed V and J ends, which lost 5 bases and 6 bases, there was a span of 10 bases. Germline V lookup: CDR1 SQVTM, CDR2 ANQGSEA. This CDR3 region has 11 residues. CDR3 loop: CSVQGNAEAFF. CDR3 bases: TGCAGCGTTCAAGGGAATGCTGAAGCTTTCTTT.

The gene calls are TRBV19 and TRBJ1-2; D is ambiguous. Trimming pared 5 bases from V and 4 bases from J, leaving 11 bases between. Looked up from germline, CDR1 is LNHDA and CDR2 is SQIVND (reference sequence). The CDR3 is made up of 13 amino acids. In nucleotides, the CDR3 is TGTGCCAGTAGTCGTGCTATGAGCTATGGCTACACCTTC. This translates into CASSRAMSYGYTF. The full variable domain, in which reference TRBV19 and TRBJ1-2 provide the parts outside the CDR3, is DGGITQSPKYLFRKEGQNVTLSCEQNLNHDAMYWYRQDPGQGLRLIYYSQIVNDFQKGDIAEGYSVSREKKESFPLTVTSAQKNPTAFYLCASSRAMSYGYTFGSGTRLTVV.

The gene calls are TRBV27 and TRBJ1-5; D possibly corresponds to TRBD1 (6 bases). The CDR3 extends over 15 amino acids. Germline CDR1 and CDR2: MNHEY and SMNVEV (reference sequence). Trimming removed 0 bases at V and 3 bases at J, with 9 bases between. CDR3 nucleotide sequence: TGTGCCAGCAGTTTATCCTGGGACACCAATCAGCCCCAGCATTTT. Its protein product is CASSLSWDTNQPQHF.

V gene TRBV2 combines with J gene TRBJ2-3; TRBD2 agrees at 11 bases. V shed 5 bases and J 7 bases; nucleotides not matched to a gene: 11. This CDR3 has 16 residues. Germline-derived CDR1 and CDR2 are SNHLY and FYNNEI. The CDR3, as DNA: TGTGCCAGCAGTAGCCTAGCGGGGGGAACCTCCTATACGCAGTATTTT. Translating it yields CASSSLAGGTSYTQYF.

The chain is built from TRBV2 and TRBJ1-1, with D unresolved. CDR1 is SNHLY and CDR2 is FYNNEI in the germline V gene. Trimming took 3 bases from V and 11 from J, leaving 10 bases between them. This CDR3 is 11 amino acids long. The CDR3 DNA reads TGTGCCAGCAGTGAGGAAACAACGGCTTTCTTT. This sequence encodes CASSEETTAFF.

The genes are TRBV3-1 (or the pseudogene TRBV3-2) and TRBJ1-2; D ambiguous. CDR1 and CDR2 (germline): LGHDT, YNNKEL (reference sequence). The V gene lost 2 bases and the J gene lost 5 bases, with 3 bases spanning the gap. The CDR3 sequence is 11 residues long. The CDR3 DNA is TGTGCCAGCAGCCAAAAGTATGGCTACACCTTC. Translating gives CASSQKYGYTF.

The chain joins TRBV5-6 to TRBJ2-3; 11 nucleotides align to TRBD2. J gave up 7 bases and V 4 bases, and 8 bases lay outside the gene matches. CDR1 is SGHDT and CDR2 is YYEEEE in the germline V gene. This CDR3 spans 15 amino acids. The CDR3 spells CASSRPGLAAYTQYF. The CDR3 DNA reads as TGTGCCAGCAGCCGGCCGGGACTAGCGGCTTATACGCAGTATTTT.

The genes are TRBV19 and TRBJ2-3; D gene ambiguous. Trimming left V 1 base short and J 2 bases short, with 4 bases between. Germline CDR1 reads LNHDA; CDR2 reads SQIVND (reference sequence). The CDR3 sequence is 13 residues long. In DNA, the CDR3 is TGTGCCAGTAGTATAGGGATCACAGATACGCAGTATTTT. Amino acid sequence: CASSIGITDTQYF. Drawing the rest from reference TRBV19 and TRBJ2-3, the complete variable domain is DGGITQSPKYLFRKEGQNVTLSCEQNLNHDAMYWYRQDPGQGLRLIYYSQIVNDFQKGDIAEGYSVSREKKESFPLTVTSAQKNPTAFYLCASSIGITDTQYFGPGTRLTVL.

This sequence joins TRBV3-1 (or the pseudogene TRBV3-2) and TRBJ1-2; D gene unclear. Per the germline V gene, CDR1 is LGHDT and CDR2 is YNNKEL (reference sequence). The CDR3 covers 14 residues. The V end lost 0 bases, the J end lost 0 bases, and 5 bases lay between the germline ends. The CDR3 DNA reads TGTGCCAGCAGCCAAGAAGGAGCTAACTATGGCTACACCTTC. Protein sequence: CASSQEGANYGYTF.

CDR3 in DNA: TGTGCCAGCAGTGAAGCCCCGGGTGGGACCGGCCAACCCCAGCATTTT. Amino acids: CASSEAPGGTGQPQHF. The chain employs TRBV2 and TRBJ1-5, with a possible D match to TRBD1 (5 bases). The germline CDR1 and CDR2 sequences are SNHLY and FYNNEI. This CDR3 region has 16 residues. The V and J ends lost 0 bases and 10 bases respectively, with 19 bases between them. The complete variable domain, with remaining parts taken from reference TRBV2 and TRBJ1-5, reads EPEVTQTPSHQVTQMGQEVILRCVPISNHLYFYWYRQILGQKVEFLVSFYNNEISEKSEIFDDQFSVERPDGSNFTLKIRSTKLEDSAMYFCASSEAPGGTGQPQHFGDGTRLSIL.

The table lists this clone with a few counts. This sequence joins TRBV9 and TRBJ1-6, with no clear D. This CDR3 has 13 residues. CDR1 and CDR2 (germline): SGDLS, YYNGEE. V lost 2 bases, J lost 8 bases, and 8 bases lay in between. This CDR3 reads CASSVASDSPLHF. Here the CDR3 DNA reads TGTGCCAGCAGCGTGGCCAGCGATTCACCCCTCCACTTT.

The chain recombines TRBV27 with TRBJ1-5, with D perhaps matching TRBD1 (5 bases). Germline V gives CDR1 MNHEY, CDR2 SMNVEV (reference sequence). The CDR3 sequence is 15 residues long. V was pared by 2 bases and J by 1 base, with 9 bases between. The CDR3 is CASSLGQGSNQPQHF. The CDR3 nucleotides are TGTGCCAGCAGTTTAGGGCAGGGAAGCAATCAGCCCCAGCATTTT.

The CDR3 here is CASSATGRVYSNQPQHF. The CDR3 DNA reads TGTGCCAGCAGTGCTACAGGGAGGGTCTATAGCAATCAGCCCCAGCATTTT. The chain is built from TRBV2 and TRBJ1-5, with a tentative D call TRBD1 (6 bases). The CDR3 runs to 17 residues. V was shortened by 4 bases and J by 0 bases, with 16 bases between the two germline ends. The germline gives CDR1 SNHLY, CDR2 FYNNEI.

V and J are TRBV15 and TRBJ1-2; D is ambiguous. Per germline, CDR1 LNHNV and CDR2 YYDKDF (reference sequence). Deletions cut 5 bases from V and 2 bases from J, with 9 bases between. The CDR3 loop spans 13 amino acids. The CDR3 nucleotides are TGTGCCACCAGCTGGAGGGCCAACTATGGCTACACCTTC. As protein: CATSWRANYGYTF. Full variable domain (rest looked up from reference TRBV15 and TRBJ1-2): DAMVIQNPRYQVTQFGKPVTLSCSQTLNHNVMYWYQQKSSQAPKLLFHYYDKDFNNEADTPDNFQSRRPNTSFCFLDIRSPGLGDTAMYLCATSWRANYGYTFGSGTRLTVV.

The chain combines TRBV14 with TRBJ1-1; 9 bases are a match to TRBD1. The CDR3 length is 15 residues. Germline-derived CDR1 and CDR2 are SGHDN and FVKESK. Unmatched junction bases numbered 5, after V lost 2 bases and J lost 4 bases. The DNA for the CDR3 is TGTGCCAGCAGCCAAAACAGGGGGCTAGGCACTGAAGCTTTCTTT. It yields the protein CASSQNRGLGTEAFF.

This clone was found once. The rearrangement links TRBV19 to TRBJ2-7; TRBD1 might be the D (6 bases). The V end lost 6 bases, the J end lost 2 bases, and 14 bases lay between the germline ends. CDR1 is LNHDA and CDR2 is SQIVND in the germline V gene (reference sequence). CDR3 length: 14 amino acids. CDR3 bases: TGTGCCAGTAGACCCCAAGGGGGAACCTACGAGCAGTACTTC. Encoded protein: CASRPQGGTYEQYF.

The CDR3 here is CASKTWGTGEFSNQPQHF. DNA of the CDR3: TGTGCCAGCAAAACTTGGGGGACAGGGGAATTCAGCAATCAGCCCCAGCATTTT. This chain joins TRBV28 and TRBJ1-5, with 10 bases that match TRBD1. Germline CDR1 MDHEN, CDR2 SYDVKM. This CDR3 has 18 amino acids. V shed 7 bases and J 1 base; nucleotides not matched to a gene: 13.

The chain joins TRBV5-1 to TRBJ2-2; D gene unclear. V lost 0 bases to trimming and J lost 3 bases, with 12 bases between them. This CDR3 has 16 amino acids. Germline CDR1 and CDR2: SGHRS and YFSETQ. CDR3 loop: CASSLGTGSYTGELFF. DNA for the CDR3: TGCGCCAGCAGCTTGGGCACGGGTAGCTACACCGGGGAGCTGTTTTTT.

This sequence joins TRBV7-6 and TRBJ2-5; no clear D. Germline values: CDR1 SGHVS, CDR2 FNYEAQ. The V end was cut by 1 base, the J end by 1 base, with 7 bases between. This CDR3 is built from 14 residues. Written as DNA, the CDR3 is TGTGCCAGCAGCTTAGAAGCAGTCCAAGAGACCCAGTACTTC. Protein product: CASSLEAVQETQYF.

The CDR3 region has the DNA TGTGCCACCAGCAGAGGAGGGAACGGGGATCAGCCCCAGCATTTT. Translation: CATSRGGNGDQPQHF. The V call is TRBV15, the J call TRBJ1-5; no firm D call. The germline V gene encodes CDR1 LNHNV and CDR2 YYDKDF (reference sequence). V was clipped by 1 base and J by 5 bases, with 12 bases between them. The CDR3 runs to 15 residues.

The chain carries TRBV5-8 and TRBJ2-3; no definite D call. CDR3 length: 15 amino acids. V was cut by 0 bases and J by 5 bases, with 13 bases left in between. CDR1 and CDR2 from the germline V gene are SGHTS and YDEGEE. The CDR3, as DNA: TGTGCCAGCAGCTTGGCAAAGGGAATAGGAGATACGCAGTATTTT. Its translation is CASSLAKGIGDTQYF.

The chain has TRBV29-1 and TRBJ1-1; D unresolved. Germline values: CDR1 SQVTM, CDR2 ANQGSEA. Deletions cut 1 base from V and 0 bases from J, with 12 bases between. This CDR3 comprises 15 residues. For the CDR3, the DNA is TGCAGCGTTGAAGGGGGAATCGTTTTGAACACTGAAGCTTTCTTT. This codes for CSVEGGIVLNTEAFF.

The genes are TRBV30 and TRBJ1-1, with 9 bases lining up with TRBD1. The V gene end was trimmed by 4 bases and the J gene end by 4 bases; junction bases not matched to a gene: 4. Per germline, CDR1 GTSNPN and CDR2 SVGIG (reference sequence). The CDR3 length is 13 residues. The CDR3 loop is CAWNRGLGTEAFF. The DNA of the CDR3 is TGTGCCTGGAACAGGGGGCTAGGCACTGAAGCTTTCTTT.